The clone carrying this TCR beta chain was counted a few times. The data belong to a study of Graves' ophthalmopathy and Graves' hyperthyroidism. CDR3 size: 17 residues. Germline values: CDR1 SGHAT, CDR2 FQNNGV. V was trimmed by 3 bases and J by 3 bases, leaving 18 bases between them. RNA transcripts yielded amplified TCR beta CDR3 regions. First-round RT-PCR used HTBI primers; second-round multiplex PCR followed. TCRdb fed the multiplex PCR reads into MiXCR, producing one record per CDR3 protein. The sample has about 550,000 distinct CDR3 sequences; approximately 37% are singletons. The chain joins TRBV11-2 to TRBJ1-5; D is uncertain. Input material: peripheral blood or thyroid tissue (not recorded which). The clonotype originates from an adult man with Graves' hyperthyroidism. Written as DNA, the CDR3 is TGTGCCAGCAGCTTGGGGAGGCCGGGTCAGTTCAATCAGCCCCAGCATTTT. Encoded protein: CASSLGRPGQFNQPQHF.